This record covers a single TCR beta chain. The source of the sample is a study of PD-L1 blockade in urothelial cancer. Study information: Blood was evaluated 3 weeks (second dose) and 6 weeks after therapy began. Reported median T cell count for blood samples was around 140,000.

TCRdb's table, derived via immunoSEQ multiplex PCR, lists solely in-frame clones and lacks some. This sample has roughly 50,000 clones, with about 68% found just once. Noted time point: pretreatment peripheral blood. The patients had locally advanced or metastatic urothelial carcinoma. Between 1 and 8 samples per patient were obtained, pretreatment and on-treatment. There are 14 residues in the CDR3. Germline V gene data show CDR1 as SGHDN and CDR2 as FVKESK. Germline trimming cut 5 bases from V and 8 bases from J; bases unmatched to any gene: 10. The receptor was isolated from a man between 65 and 79 years old with urothelial cancer. The specimen comprised PBMCs, sampled around atezolizumab (anti-PD-L1) treatment. The V gene is TRBV14, the J gene TRBJ2-7; 9 bases are a match to TRBD1. The CDR3 bases are TGTGCCAGCAGCGGAAACCTACAGGGGGCCAAGCAGTACTTC. Its translation: CASSGNLQGAKQYF.